This TCR beta chain originates from a study of T cells in Graves' hyperthyroidism and ophthalmopathy (dated by TCRdb to the late 2010s). Study-wide context: Peripheral blood samples were taken at initial diagnosis, before any treatment was given. A discovery cohort of roughly 100 patients, fewer than 50 with Graves' ophthalmopathy and 55 to 65 with stable Graves' hyperthyroidism, was used to find distinguishing TCR V-J signatures. An independent validation cohort of under 20 hyperthyroidism patients and about 15 patients who later progressed to ophthalmopathy tested prospective prediction of ophthalmopathy. The roughly 100 discovery patients were randomly divided into training and test sets at a 7:3 ratio. The study also compared thyroid tissue and blood T-cell repertoires from a handful of Graves' hyperthyroidism patients. Following sampling, methimazole starting at 30 mg daily was given to hyperthyroidism patients, and high-dose intravenous methylprednisolone was given to ophthalmopathy patients. According to the paper, TCR Vbeta CDR3 sequencing was carried out on about 140 peripheral blood samples, which came from approximately 41 ophthalmopathy, under 80 hyperthyroidism and roughly 17 progressor patients. Points the paper makes about the study in general: Ophthalmopathy was separated from stable hyperthyroidism by a 13 V-J signature model, with approximately 85% sensitivity and approximately 81% specificity obtained in cross-validation and 80%/75% obtained in testing. In validation, progression to ophthalmopathy was predicted by the model with 70.59% sensitivity and 72% to 80% specificity, a median of about 6 months before onset. Sample size was not statistically predetermined, and blinding of investigators to group allocation was not performed. Most expanded thyroid clonotypes (frequency above 0.001) were also detected in blood, a finding suggesting that blood repertoires may reflect thyroid immune responses.

CDR1 MNHEY and CDR2 SVGEGT were looked up in the germline V gene. Including the terminal cysteine and phenylalanine, the CDR3 comprises 14 residues. Here the CDR3 DNA is all that survives: 42 bases in frame from base 1. V sheds 2 bases and J sheds 4 bases, leaving 12 bases between their ends. Moderately to severely active disease, a Clinical Activity Score of at least 3, a NOSPECS grade of at least 4, and a duration under 3 months were present in ophthalmopathy patients. Any patient with an uncontrolled infection, another autoimmune disease, pregnancy or lactation was excluded. Diagnoses were established on the basis of clinical symptoms, serum thyroxine and TRAb, thyroid ultrasound, and orbital computed tomography. PBMCs were separated from 10 ml of fresh peripheral blood using Ficoll-Paque density gradient centrifugation. Total RNA was extracted using Trizol reagent, and RNA quality was assessed on an Agilent 2100 Bioanalyzer.

Amplification of TCR beta CDR3 regions was carried out from RNA transcripts. For the first round of RT-PCR on the TCR CDR3, the HTBI primer set was used together with the Qiagen OneStep RT-PCR kit. The libraries were constructed in a second round of multiplex PCR and then size-selected and purified. Sequencing of the libraries was done on an Illumina HiSeq2000 using paired-end 100 bp reads. In the authors' own workflow: Raw data were processed with SOAPnuke, discarding reads with adapters, uncalled bases, mean Phred below 15, or no exact constant-primer or identifier match. High-quality paired reads were merged with COPE v1.2.5, and unique nucleotide sequences were defined as clonotypes. Clonotypes were aligned to IMGT TRBV, TRBD and TRBJ reference segments using MiTCR v1.1. Analysis was restricted to V-J combinations with a frequency above 0.0001, which covered roughly 99% of repertoires. The TCS score was defined as F50 (clonal expansion) divided by E x V (chaos), with BLOSUM62-based TCRdist calculated between CDR3 peptides within each V-J. Welch's t-statistics and random forest reduced several hundred V-J features to fewer than 15, which were used in a naive Bayes classifier (R e1071). The Morisita-Horn index was used to measure how similar the thyroid and blood repertoires were. The public reads were reanalyzed by TCRdb: fastp trimming at Q25, MiXCR alignment, in-frame beta chains only. All rows with the same CDR3 protein become a single entry with the most common DNA and genes. TCRdb, not the original authors, processed these V and J calls. The sample table records approximately 610,000 distinct CDR3 sequences; over 12% of these occur just once. About 3.9% of the sample lies in the top ten.

This clonotype was counted many times. Its antigen is currently not known. No quality values exist for individual bases; no much larger clone is one base distant. Recombination linked TRBV6-2 or TRBV6-3 to TRBJ2-7; no D gene can be assigned with confidence. Sequenced input: blood. This receptor was identified in a woman in her thirties or forties with Graves' ophthalmopathy. CDR3 sequence: CASSYGGDPYEQYF. The DNA sequence is as follows: TGTGCCAGCAGTTACGGTGGGGATCCTTACGAGCAGTACTTC.